This T cell receptor (beta chain) was documented in a study of shared clonotypes between healthy human individuals. The study's findings and limits: Among donors, the sharing of clonotypes was expected to be influenced by sequencing depth.

About this clone itself: Antigen unknown.

It was tens of millions of PBMCs that unsorted samples used for genomic DNA. Sequencing used immunoSEQ multiplex PCR; TCRdb keeps in-frame clones, though not all of them. Here the sample spans hundreds of thousands of clones, around 78% being singletons. The CDR3 is 17 amino acids. V and J are TRBV21-1 and TRBJ2-7; TRBD2, the table's D call, lacks a check against the DNA. TRBV21-1 is shown as a pseudogene. The origin of this receptor is a woman between 40 and 50 years old in good health. Some clones in this sample may be carry-over from other donors' samples. Sequenced material: PBMCs. CDR3 in amino acids: CASIQRGLAGVSYEQYF. CDR3 DNA sequence: TGTGCCAGCATCCAGCGGGGACTAGCGGGAGTTTCCTACGAGCAGTACTTC.